The 2 T cell receptor beta chains listed next were all sequenced from one sample in a study of blood T cell repertoires in COVID-19. Data came from immunoSEQ multiplex PCR; TCRdb stores just in-frame clones and leaves some out. The sample contains roughly 280,000 clones, approximately 86% of which appear only once. The sequenced sample consisted of peripheral blood. The receptors were sampled from a man in his forties with active or convalescent COVID-19.

The chain couples TRBV3-1 (or the pseudogene TRBV3-2) to TRBJ1-1; D may be TRBD1 (5 bases). This CDR3 has 12 residues. Trimming left V 5 bases short and J 7 bases short, with 11 bases between. In germline, CDR1 is LGHDT, CDR2 YNNKEL (reference sequence). The CDR3 here is CASSSGHLEAFF. The CDR3 nucleotides are TGTGCCAGCAGCTCTGGACATCTTGAAGCTTTCTTT.

The V and J genes are TRBV11-2 and TRBJ2-1; 10 bases agree with TRBD2. CDR1 SGHAT and CDR2 FQNNGV come from the germline V gene. The CDR3 has 16 amino acids. After removal of 6 bases from V and 4 bases from J, the junction contained 9 bases not matched to a gene. CDR3 amino acids: CASSWLSGREYNEQFF. The CDR3 DNA sequence: TGTGCCAGCAGTTGGTTAAGCGGGAGGGAGTACAATGAGCAGTTCTTC.